This T cell receptor beta chain was observed in a study of T cell responses to AZD1222 COVID-19 vaccine. Whole-study context: Doses given second, at about 4 or about 12 weeks, were pooled.

Points from the study as a whole: The donor group comprised mostly white British people and more females; the analysis possibly underestimated clonal diversity. Scientists sampled the repertoires only once the peak T cell response had passed. Recipients of AZD1222 seropositive at baseline numbered only 5 to 7.

This clone was recorded once. Its specificity is unknown. The data were produced by immunoSEQ multiplex PCR, yet TCRdb's version contains in-frame clones alone and is incomplete. The table lists just under 95,000 clones, roughly 84% of them singletons, with approximately 12% in the top ten. Here the sequenced sample was peripheral blood, taken on day 0 of AZD1222 vaccination. This TCR derives from an adult in good health.

CDR3 sequence (DNA): TGTGCCAGCAGCGCCGACGGGAGCCCCATGAATGGCTACACCTTC. Translating gives CASSADGSPMNGYTF. This chain connects TRBV6-5 to TRBJ1-2; D uncertain. The length of the CDR3 is 15 residues. V was shortened by 6 bases and J by 6 bases, with 20 bases between the two germline ends. Germline CDR1 and CDR2: MNHEY and SVGAGI.